This is a list of T cell receptor beta chains from one sample in a study of control samples from healthy donors and cancer patients. Assay: immunoSEQ multiplex PCR; the TCRdb copy retains only in-frame clones and omits some. The data contain roughly 98,000 clones, more than 85% of them seen just once; the ten biggest clones take up roughly 8%. The sequencing sample was made of blood. Receptor source: a man aged 18 to 29 in good health. CDR3s include the opening cysteine and the closing phenylalanine or tryptophan. D genes are given only for firm matches. Clone size is not always given. Where it is, it says once, few, many or a class for expanded clones.

TRBJ1-1 | - | - | TRBV6-5 | TGTGCCAGCAGTTACTCAGGGAGAGAAGCTTTCTTT | CASSYSGREAFF
TRBJ1-6 | - | - | TRBV6-5 | TGTGCCAGCAGTTACTCGAAAGGCGGACGGGGATCACCCCTCCACTTT | CASSYSKGGRGSPLHF
TRBJ1-2 | - | - | TRBV29-1 | TGCAGCAGTCAAACCGGGACGAGTGTATATGGCTACACCTTC | CSSQTGTSVYGYTF
TRBJ2-7 | few | - | TRBV3-1/TRBV3-2 | TGTGCCAGCAGCTCCAGACAGGAAGCCTCGAGGGAGCAGTACTTC | CASSSRQEASREQYF
TRBJ1-2 | - | - | TRBV19 | TGTGCCAGTAGTATAGATGCGCAGGCTGGCTACACCTTC | CASSIDAQAGYTF
TRBJ2-3 | - | TRBD1 | TRBV4-1 | TGCGCCAGCAGCCACGGAGGGACAGGGCCAGATACGCAGTATTTT | CASSHGGTGPDTQYF
TRBJ1-1 | - | TRBD1 | TRBV19 | TGTGCCAGTAGTATTTTAGGTGGATGGGACAGGGGGCCGAACACTGAAGCTTTCTTT | CASSILGGWDRGPNTEAFF
TRBJ1-2 | - | - | TRBV7-9 | TGTGCCAGCAGCTTAGCATGGCGGACAGCGGGCTATGGCTACACCTTC | CASSLAWRTAGYGYTF
TRBJ2-7 | - | - | TRBV2 | TGTGCCAGCAGCCGAGGGGAGATTGCCTACGAGCAGTACTTC | CASSRGEIAYEQYF
TRBJ1-1 | - | - | TRBV15 | TGTGCCACCAGCAGAGGGTTCGGGGGGCGGTGGACTGAAGCTTTCTTT | CATSRGFGGRWTEAFF
TRBJ1-5 | - | - | TRBV18 | TGTGCCAGCTCACCAGGACAGCGTAGTCAGCCCCAGCATTTT | CASSPGQRSQPQHF
TRBJ2-7 | once | - | TRBV6-7 | TGCAGGGGCTACGAGCAGTACTTC | CRGYEQYF
TRBJ2-1 | few | - | TRBV20-1 | TGCAGTGCTAGTAGGGACCCCGAGCACAATGAGCAGTTCTTC | CSASRDPEHNEQFF
TRBJ1-4 | - | TRBD1 | TRBV19 | TGTGCCAGTGGGGAATACAGGGGGAATGAAAAACTGTTTTTT | CASGEYRGNEKLFF
TRBJ2-2 | - | - | TRBV11-2 | TGTGCCACCTGGTGGGGGGGGGAGCTGTTTTTT | CATWWGGELFF
TRBJ1-1 | - | - | TRBV29-1 | TGCAGCGTTGAAGGACGGAACACTGAAGCTTTCTTT | CSVEGRNTEAFF
TRBJ2-7 | - | - | TRBV5-4 | TGTGCCAGCAGCGCCGGCCAGTTCGACGAGCAGTACTTC | CASSAGQFDEQYF
TRBJ1-1 | - | TRBD1 | TRBV11-2 | TGTGCCAGCAGCATCATTCAGGGGGTTGAAGCTTTCTTT | CASSIIQGVEAFF
TRBJ2-7 | - | TRBD1 | TRBV29-1 | TGCAGCGTCCAAGGACAGGGGAGCTCCTACGAGCAGTACTTC | CSVQGQGSSYEQYF
TRBJ1-2 | - | - | TRBV15 | TGTGCCACCAGCGGGGGGGTGCAGGGGCTAAATAACTATGGCTACACCTTC | CATSGGVQGLNNYGYTF
TRBJ2-7 | once | TRBD2 | TRBV4-2 | TGTGCCAGCAGCCATGAACCTGGGACTAGCGGGACATGGACCTACGAGCAGTACTTC | CASSHEPGTSGTWTYEQYF
TRBJ1-1 | - | - | TRBV6-2/TRBV6-3 | TGTGCCAGCAGTACCGTTGGCACTGAAGCTTTCTTT | CASSTVGTEAFF
TRBJ1-3 | - | TRBD1 | TRBV18 | TGTGCCAGCTCACCCCGGACAGGGGAACTCTCTGGAAACACCATATATTTT | CASSPRTGELSGNTIYF
TRBJ1-1 | - | - | TRBV11-3 | TGTGCCAGCAGCTTAGTTTGGCCAGGCGCGAACACTGAAGCTTTCTTT | CASSLVWPGANTEAFF
TRBJ2-2 | - | TRBD1 | TRBV11-2 | TGTGCCAGCAGCTTACGGACAGGACTGAACACCGGGGAGCTGTTTTTT | CASSLRTGLNTGELFF